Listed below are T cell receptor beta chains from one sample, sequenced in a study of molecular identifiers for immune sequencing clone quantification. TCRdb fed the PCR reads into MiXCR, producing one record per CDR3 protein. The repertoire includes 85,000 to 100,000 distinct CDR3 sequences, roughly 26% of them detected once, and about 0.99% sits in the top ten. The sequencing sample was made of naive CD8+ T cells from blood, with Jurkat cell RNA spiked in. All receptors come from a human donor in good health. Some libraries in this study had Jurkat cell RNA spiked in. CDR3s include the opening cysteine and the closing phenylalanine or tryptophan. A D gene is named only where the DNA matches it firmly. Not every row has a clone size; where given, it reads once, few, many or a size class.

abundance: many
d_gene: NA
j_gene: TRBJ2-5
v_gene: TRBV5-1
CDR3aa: CASAPGPGQETQYF
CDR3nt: TGCGCCAGCGCCCCCGGTCCGGGGCAAGAGACCCAGTACTTC

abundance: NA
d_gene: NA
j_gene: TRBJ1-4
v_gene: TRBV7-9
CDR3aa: CASSLPGPANEKLFF
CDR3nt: TGTGCCAGCAGCTTACCGGGACCGGCTAATGAAAAACTGTTTTTT

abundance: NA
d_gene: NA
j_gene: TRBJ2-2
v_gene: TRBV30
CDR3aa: CAWILGVSGELFF
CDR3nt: TGTGCCTGGATCTTAGGGGTTTCTGGGGAGCTGTTTTTT

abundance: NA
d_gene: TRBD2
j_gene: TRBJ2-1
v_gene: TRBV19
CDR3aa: CASSISSGSHNYNEQFF
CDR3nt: TGTGCCAGTAGTATCAGTAGCGGGAGCCACAATTACAATGAGCAGTTCTTC

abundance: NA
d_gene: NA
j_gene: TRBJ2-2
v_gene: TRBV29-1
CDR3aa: CSVARRDNTGELFF
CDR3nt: TGCAGCGTTGCCCGCAGGGATAACACCGGGGAGCTGTTTTTT

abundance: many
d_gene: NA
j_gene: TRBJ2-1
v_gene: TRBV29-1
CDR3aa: CSVVPRSYNEQFF
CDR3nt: TGCAGCGTTGTACCCCGGTCCTACAATGAGCAGTTCTTC

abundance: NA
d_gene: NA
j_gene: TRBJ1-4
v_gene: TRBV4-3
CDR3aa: CARSHPGGATNETLFF
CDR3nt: TGCGCCAGGAGCCACCCTGGGGGGGCAACTAATGAAACACTGTTTTTT

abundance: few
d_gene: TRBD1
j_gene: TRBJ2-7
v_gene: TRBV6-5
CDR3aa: CASSSGQADEQYF
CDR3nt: TGTGCCAGCAGTTCGGGACAGGCCGACGAGCAGTACTTC

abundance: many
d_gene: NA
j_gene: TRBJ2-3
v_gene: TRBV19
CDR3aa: CASSPPEQGTDTQYF
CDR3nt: TGTGCCAGTAGTCCCCCGGAGCAGGGGACAGATACGCAGTATTTT

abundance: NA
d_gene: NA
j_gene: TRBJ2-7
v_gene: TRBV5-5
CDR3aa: CARRLAGSPSAQYF
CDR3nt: TGTGCCCGCCGCTTGGCCGGATCCCCCTCCGCGCAGTACTTC

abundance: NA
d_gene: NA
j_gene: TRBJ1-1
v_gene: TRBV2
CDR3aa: CASRSGRAASNTEAFF
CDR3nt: TGTGCCAGCAGGTCGGGCAGGGCAGCGTCGAACACTGAAGCTTTCTTT

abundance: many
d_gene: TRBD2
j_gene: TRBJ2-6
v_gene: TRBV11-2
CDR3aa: CASSQNGGAPGANVLTF
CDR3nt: TGTGCCAGCAGCCAAAACGGGGGGGCCCCTGGGGCCAACGTCCTGACTTTC

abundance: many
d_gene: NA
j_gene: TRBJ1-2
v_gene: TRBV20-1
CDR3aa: CSASSRQVHYGYTF
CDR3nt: TGCAGTGCTAGTTCCCGACAGGTCCACTATGGCTACACCTTC

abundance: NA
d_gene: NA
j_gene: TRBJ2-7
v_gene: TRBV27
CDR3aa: CASSLGLGSSYEQYF
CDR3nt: TGTGCCAGCAGTTTAGGACTGGGGAGCTCCTACGAGCAGTACTTC

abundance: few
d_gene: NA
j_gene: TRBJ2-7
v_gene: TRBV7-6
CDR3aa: CASSLAEKQKEYF
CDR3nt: TGTGCCAGCAGCTTAGCGGAAAAACAAAAGGAGTACTTC

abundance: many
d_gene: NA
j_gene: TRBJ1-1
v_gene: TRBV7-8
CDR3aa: CASSAGQRAHTEAFF
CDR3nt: TGTGCCAGCAGCGCCGGACAGCGAGCCCACACTGAAGCTTTCTTT

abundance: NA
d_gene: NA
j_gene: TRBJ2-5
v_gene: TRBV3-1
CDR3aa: CARRPLDETQYF
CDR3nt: TGTGCCCGCCGCCCCCTGGATGAGACCCAGTACTTC

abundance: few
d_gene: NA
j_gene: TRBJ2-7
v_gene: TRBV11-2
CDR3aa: CASSLDQTAPVYEQYF
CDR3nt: TGTGCCAGCAGCTTAGATCAAACAGCGCCCGTCTACGAGCAGTACTTC

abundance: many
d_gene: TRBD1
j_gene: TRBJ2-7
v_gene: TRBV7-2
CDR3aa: CASSLGQRSSYEQYF
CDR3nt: TGTGCCAGCAGCCTGGGACAGAGGAGCTCCTACGAGCAGTACTTC

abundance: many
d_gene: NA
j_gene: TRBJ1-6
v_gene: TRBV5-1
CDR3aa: CASSLGNRETRNSPLHF
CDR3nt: TGCGCCAGCAGCTTGGGGAACAGGGAAACGCGAAATTCACCCCTCCACTTT

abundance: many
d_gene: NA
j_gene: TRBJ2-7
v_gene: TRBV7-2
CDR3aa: CASSLGSNSYEQYF
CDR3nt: TGTGCCAGCAGCTTAGGGAGCAACTCGTACGAGCAGTACTTC

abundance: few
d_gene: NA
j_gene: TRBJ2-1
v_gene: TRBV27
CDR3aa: CASKPSEHNEQFF
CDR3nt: TGTGCCAGCAAGCCCTCAGAACACAATGAGCAGTTCTTC

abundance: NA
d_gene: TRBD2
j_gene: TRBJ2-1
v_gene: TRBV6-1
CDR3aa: CASSKSWTSGIYNEQFF
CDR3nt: TGTGCCAGCTCCAAATCGTGGACTAGCGGAATTTACAATGAGCAGTTCTTC